This paragraph covers one T cell receptor (beta chain) sequence. Its matching antigen is unknown. A much larger clone lies a single base off, so this may be a read error. This CDR3 fails to terminate in the conserved phenylalanine or tryptophan, so it likely reflects a read error. Germline V lookup: CDR1 MNHEY, CDR2 SMNVEV (reference sequence). The CDR3 extends over 15 amino acids. V was cut by 0 bases and J by 3 bases, with 8 bases left in between. These data are taken from a study of blood T cells in healthy people across ages. Study-wide context: About one barcoded TCR beta cDNA was captured per two T cells. Study results and caveats: Researchers said unsorted PBMCs prevented a conclusive naive versus antigen-experienced comparison.

A second PCR of 7 to 11 cycles used a sample-barcoded 5' primer and a J-beta primer mix. TCRdb itself ran the 5' RACE reads through MiXCR, one entry per CDR3 protein. The profile covers some 690,000 distinct CDR3 sequences, with around a fifth appearing a single time and 22% taken by the ten largest. This clonotype originated in a man between 65 and 85 years old in good health. The gene calls are TRBV27 and TRBJ1-4, with D perhaps matching TRBD1 (5 bases). Source material: blood. The CDR3 DNA sequence: TGTGCCAGCAGTTTATCGGGGCAGGCTAATGAAAAACTGTTTTGT. Translating gives CASSLSGQANEKLFC.